The 4 T cell receptor beta chains below all came from one sample that was sequenced in a study of T cells in Graves' hyperthyroidism and ophthalmopathy. Amplification targeted TCR beta CDR3 regions from RNA transcripts. First-round RT-PCR with HTBI primers amplified the TCR CDR3 region. TCRdb itself ran the multiplex PCR reads through MiXCR, one entry per CDR3 protein. Of roughly 500,000 distinct CDR3 sequences detected, about 15% appear once; the ten largest clones hold around 5.4%. Material: blood. All receptors derive from a woman in her 30s with Graves' hyperthyroidism that later progressed to Graves' ophthalmopathy.

V gene TRBV7-2 combines with J gene TRBJ1-5; TRBD1 is a possible D gene (5 bases). CDR1 is SGHTA and CDR2 is FQGNSA in the germline V gene. Trimming stripped 4 bases from V and 4 bases from J, with 14 bases between. The CDR3 runs to 15 residues. The CDR3 DNA reads TGTGCCAGCAGCTCTCTGGGGGGGGGTAATCAGCCCCAGCATTTT. Its protein is CASSSLGGGNQPQHF.

With respect to this clonotype: A much larger clone differs from this one at a single base, so this may be a read error. The chain joins TRBV2 to TRBJ2-1; the D gene is possibly TRBD2 (6 bases). Germline V gene sequence: CDR1 SNHLY, CDR2 FYNNEI. The CDR3 has 12 amino acids. With 9 bases removed from V and 9 bases from J, the gap between germline ends came to 15 bases. CDR3 nucleotide sequence: TGTGCCAGGGGGACTGGACCCTTTGAGCAGTTCTTC. Translated, it gives CARGTGPFEQFF.

This clonotype was recorded once. This sequence joins TRBV18 and TRBJ1-2, with TRBD1 as a possible D gene (5 bases). The CDR3 runs 18 residues. Trimming left V 5 bases short and J 4 bases short, with 26 bases between. Germline V gene sequence: CDR1 KGHSH, CDR2 LQKENI. The CDR3 reads CASSFSPQGRGKGYGYTF. The CDR3 DNA is TGTGCCAGCTCATTCTCCCCCCAGGGACGGGGTAAAGGCTATGGCTACACCTTC.

This clonotype was counted at least ten times. The rearrangement uses TRBV19 and TRBJ1-5; 11 bases map to TRBD1. CDR3 length: 15 amino acids. From germline, CDR1 is LNHDA and CDR2 SQIVND (reference sequence). V shed 8 bases and J 5 bases; nucleotides not matched to a gene: 8. In nucleotides, the CDR3 is TGTGCCAGTGCCCGGGACAGGGGGTTCCATCAGCCCCAGCATTTT. It translates to CASARDRGFHQPQHF.